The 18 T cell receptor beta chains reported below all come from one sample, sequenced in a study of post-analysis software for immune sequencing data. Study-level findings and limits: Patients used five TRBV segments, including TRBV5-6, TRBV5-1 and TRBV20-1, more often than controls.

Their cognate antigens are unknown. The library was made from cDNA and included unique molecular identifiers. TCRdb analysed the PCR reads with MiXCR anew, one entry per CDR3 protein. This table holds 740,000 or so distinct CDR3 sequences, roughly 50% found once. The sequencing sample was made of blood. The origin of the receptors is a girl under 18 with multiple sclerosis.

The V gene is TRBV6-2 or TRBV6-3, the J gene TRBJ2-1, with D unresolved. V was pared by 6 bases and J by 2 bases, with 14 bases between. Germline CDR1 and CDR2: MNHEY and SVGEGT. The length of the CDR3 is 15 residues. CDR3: CASSLYSKAYNEQFF. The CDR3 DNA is TGTGCCAGCAGCCTCTATTCCAAGGCCTACAATGAGCAGTTCTTC.

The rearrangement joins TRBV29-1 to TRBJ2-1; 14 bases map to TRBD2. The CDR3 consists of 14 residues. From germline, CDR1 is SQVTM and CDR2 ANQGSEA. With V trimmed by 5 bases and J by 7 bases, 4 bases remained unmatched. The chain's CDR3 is CSVHGTSGRNEQFF. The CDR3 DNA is TGCAGCGTTCACGGGACTAGCGGGAGAAATGAGCAGTTCTTC.

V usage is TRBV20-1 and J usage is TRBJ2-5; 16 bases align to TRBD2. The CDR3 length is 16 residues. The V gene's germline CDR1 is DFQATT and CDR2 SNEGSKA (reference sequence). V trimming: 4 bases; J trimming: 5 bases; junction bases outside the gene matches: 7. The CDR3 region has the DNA TGCAGTGCTATGGGACTAGCGGGAGGGCCCCTCGAGACCCAGTACTTC. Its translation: CSAMGLAGGPLETQYF.

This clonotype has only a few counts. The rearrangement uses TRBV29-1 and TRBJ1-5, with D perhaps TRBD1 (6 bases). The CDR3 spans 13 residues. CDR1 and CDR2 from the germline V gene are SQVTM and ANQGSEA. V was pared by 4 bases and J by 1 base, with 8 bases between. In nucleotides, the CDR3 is TGCAGCGTTGGCAGGGGAAGCAATCAGCCCCAGCATTTT. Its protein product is CSVGRGSNQPQHF.

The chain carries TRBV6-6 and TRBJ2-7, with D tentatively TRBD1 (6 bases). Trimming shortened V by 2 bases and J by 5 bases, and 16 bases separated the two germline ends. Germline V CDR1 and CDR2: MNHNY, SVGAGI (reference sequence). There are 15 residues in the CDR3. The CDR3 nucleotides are TGTGCCAGCAGTTACCTTGGGGGCGCCGGAAACGAGCAGTACTTC. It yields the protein CASSYLGGAGNEQYF.

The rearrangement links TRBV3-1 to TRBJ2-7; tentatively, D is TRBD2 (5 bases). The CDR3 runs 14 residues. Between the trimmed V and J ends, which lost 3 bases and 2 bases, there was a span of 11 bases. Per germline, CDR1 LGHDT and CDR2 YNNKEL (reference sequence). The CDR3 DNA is TGTGCCAGCAGCCACCCCACCGGGGCCTACGAGCAGTACTTC. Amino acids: CASSHPTGAYEQYF.

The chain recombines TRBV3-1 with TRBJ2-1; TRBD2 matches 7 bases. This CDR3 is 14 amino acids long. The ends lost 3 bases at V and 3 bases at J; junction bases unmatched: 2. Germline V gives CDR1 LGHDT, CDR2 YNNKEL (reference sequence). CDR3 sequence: CASSQASGYNEQFF. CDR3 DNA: TGTGCCAGCAGCCAGGCTAGCGGCTACAATGAGCAGTTCTTC.

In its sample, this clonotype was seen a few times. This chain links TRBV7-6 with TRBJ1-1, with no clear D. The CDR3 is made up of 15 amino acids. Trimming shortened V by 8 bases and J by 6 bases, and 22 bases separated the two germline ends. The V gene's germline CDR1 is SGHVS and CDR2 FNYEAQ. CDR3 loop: CASSSHLGSTAEAFF. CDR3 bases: TGTGCCAGCTCCTCCCATTTGGGGTCGACCGCTGAAGCTTTCTTT.

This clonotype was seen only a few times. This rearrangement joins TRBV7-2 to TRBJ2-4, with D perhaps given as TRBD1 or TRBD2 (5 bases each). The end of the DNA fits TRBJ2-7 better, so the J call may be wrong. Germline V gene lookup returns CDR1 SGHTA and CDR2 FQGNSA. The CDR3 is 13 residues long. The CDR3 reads CASSLAPGSEQYF. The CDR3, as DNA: TGTGCCAGCAGCTTAGCACCAGGGAGCGAGCAGTACTTC.

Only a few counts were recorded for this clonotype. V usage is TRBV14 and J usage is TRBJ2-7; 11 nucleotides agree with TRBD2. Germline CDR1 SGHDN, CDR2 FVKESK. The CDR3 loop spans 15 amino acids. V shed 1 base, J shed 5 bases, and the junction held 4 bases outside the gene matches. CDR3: CASSQVIAGGHEQYF. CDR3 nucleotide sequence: TGTGCCAGCAGCCAAGTAATAGCGGGAGGGCACGAGCAGTACTTC. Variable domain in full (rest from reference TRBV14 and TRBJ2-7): EAGVTQFPSHSVIEKGQTVTLRCDPISGHDNLYWYRRVMGKEIKFLLHFVKESKQDESGMPNNRFLAERTGGTYSTLKVQPAELEDSGVYFCASSQVIAGGHEQYFGPGTRLTVT.

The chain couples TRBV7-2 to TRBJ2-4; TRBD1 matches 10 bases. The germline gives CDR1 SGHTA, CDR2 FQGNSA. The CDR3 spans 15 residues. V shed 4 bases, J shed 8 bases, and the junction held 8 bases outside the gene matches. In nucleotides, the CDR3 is TGTGCCAGCAGCTCCCGGGACAGGGGTGGGGACATTCAGTACTTC. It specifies CASSSRDRGGDIQYF.

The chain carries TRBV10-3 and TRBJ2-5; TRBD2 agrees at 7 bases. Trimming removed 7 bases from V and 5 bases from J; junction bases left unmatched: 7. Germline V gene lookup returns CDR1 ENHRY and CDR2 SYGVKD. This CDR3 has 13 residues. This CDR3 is CAITSGLVETQYF. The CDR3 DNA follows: TGTGCCATCACCTCAGGACTAGTTGAGACCCAGTACTTC.

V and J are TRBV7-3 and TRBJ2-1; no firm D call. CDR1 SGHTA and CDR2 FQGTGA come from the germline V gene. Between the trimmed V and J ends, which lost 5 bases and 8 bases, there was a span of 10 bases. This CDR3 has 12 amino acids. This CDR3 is CASSPPSHEQFF. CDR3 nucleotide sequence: TGTGCCAGCAGCCCCCCTTCCCATGAGCAGTTCTTC. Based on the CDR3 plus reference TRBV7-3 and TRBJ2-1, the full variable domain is GAGVSQTPSNKVTEKGKYVELRCDPISGHTALYWYRQSLGQGPEFLIYFQGTGAADDSGLPNDRFFAVRPEGSVSTLKIQRTERGDSAVYLCASSPPSHEQFFGPGTRLTVL.

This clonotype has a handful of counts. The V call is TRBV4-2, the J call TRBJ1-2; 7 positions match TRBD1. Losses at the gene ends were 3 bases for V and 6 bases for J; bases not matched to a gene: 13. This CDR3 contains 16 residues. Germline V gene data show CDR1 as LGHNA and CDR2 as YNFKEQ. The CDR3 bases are TGTGCCAGCAGCCATCGTTTGTCGGAGGGGGCCGATGGCTACACCTTC. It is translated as CASSHRLSEGADGYTF.

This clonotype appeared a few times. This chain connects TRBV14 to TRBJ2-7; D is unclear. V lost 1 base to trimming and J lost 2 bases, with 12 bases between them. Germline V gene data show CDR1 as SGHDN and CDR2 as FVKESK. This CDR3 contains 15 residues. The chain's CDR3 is CASSQGPGLTYEQYF. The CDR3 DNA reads TGTGCCAGCAGCCAAGGGCCGGGTCTCACCTACGAGCAGTACTTC. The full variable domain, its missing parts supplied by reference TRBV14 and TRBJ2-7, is EAGVTQFPSHSVIEKGQTVTLRCDPISGHDNLYWYRRVMGKEIKFLLHFVKESKQDESGMPNNRFLAERTGGTYSTLKVQPAELEDSGVYFCASSQGPGLTYEQYFGPGTRLTVT.

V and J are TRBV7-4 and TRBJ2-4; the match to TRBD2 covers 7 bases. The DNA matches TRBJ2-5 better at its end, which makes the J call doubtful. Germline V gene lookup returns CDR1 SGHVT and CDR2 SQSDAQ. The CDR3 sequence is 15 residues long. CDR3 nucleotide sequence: TGTGCCAGCAGCCCATCACTAGCGTTTGGGGAGACCCAGTACTTC. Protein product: CASSPSLAFGETQYF.

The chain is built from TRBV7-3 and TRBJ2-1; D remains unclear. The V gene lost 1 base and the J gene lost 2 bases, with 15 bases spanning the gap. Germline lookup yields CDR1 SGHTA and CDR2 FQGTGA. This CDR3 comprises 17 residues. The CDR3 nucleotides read TGTGCCAGCAGCTTAAACGCCGTGAGGTCCACCTACAATGAGCAGTTCTTC. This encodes CASSLNAVRSTYNEQFF.

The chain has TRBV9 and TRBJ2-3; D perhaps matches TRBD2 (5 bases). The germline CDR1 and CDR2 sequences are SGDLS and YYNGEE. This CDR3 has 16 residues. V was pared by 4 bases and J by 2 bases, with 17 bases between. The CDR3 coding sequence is TGTGCCAGCAGCCTCACGACTACCCTCTTCACAGATACGCAGTATTTT. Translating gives CASSLTTTLFTDTQYF.